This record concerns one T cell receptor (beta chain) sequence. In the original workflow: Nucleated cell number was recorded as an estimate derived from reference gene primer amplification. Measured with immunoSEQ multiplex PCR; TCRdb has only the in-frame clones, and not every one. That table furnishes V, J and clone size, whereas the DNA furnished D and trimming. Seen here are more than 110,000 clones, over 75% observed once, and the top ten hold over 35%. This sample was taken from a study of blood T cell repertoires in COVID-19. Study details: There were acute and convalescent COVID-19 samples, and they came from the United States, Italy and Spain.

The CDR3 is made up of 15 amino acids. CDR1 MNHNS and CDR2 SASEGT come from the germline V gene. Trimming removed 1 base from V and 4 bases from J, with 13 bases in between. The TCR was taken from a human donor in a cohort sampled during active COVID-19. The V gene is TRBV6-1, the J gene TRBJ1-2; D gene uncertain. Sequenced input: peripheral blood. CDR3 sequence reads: CASSEGTKSAYGYTF. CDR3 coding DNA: TGTGCCAGCAGTGAAGGGACTAAATCGGCCTATGGCTACACCTTC.